The next 16 T cell receptor beta chains were all read from a single sample in a study of blood T cell repertoires in COVID-19. Generated by immunoSEQ multiplex PCR, the TCRdb table keeps only in-frame clones and is missing some. The sample has roughly 190,000 clones, roughly four fifths seen once; the top ten hold about 5.1%. Sequences were obtained from peripheral blood. Receptors originate from a woman aged 70-85 years with active or convalescent COVID-19.

The chain recombines TRBV7-7 with TRBJ2-5, with 12 bases that match TRBD1. Germline CDR1 reads SSHAT; CDR2 reads FNYEAQ (reference sequence). Trimming at V came to 5 bases and at J to 3 bases, leaving 16 bases not matched to a gene. The CDR3 consists of 19 residues. The CDR3 spells CASSARGDRGPGHKETQYF. In nucleotides, the CDR3 is TGTGCCAGCAGCGCCCGAGGGGACAGGGGGCCGGGCCATAAAGAGACCCAGTACTTC. Using reference TRBV7-7 and TRBJ2-5 for the parts outside the CDR3, the full variable domain is GAGVSQSPRYKVTKRGQDVTLRCDPISSHATLYWYQQALGQGPEFLTYFNYEAQPDKSGLPSDRFSAERPEGSISTLTIQRTEQRDSAMYRCASSARGDRGPGHKETQYFGPGTRLLVL.

V and J are TRBV3-1 (or the pseudogene TRBV3-2) and TRBJ2-7; 7 nucleotides agree with TRBD2. Germline V CDR1 and CDR2: LGHDT, YNNKEL (reference sequence). The CDR3 totals 15 residues. Trimming at V came to 1 base and at J to 2 bases, leaving 5 bases not matched to a gene. As DNA, the CDR3 is TGTGCCAGCAGCCAAGCGTCTAGCGGAACCTACGAGCAGTACTTC. Amino acid sequence: CASSQASSGTYEQYF.

The chain joins TRBV19 to TRBJ2-5, with 10 bases identical to TRBD1. CDR1 and CDR2 from the germline V gene are LNHDA and SQIVND (reference sequence). With V trimmed by 6 bases and J by 4 bases, 11 bases remained unmatched. CDR3 length: 16 residues. The CDR3 DNA follows: TGTGCCAGTAGCTTAACCGGGACAGGGGACACAGAGACCCAGTACTTC. It is translated as CASSLTGTGDTETQYF.

The chain couples TRBV2 to TRBJ2-1; D ambiguous. The CDR3 runs to 12 residues. With 6 bases removed from V and 10 bases from J, the gap between germline ends came to 13 bases. Per germline, CDR1 SNHLY and CDR2 FYNNEI. CDR3 coding DNA: TGTGCCAGCAGCTTGATTAGAAAGGAGCAGTTCTTC. This translates into CASSLIRKEQFF.

The gene calls are TRBV19 and TRBJ1-2; TRBD1 matches 11 bases. V was pared by 9 bases and J by 4 bases, with 4 bases of the junction left unmatched. This CDR3 spans 13 amino acids. Germline loops: CDR1 LNHDA, CDR2 SQIVND (reference sequence). CDR3: CASWDRGVYGYTF. DNA for the CDR3: TGTGCCAGCTGGGACAGGGGGGTCTATGGCTACACCTTC.

The gene calls are TRBV4-1 and TRBJ2-5; TRBD2 matches at 7 bases. CDR3 length: 14 amino acids. Germline V gene data show CDR1 as MGHRA and CDR2 as YSYEKL. Trimming cost V 2 bases and J 5 bases; bases outside gene matches: 5. CDR3 loop: CASSQLAGVETQYF. The CDR3, as DNA: TGCGCCAGCAGCCAATTGGCGGGGGTGGAGACCCAGTACTTC.

This sequence joins TRBV5-1 and TRBJ2-5, with no clear D. In germline, CDR1 is SGHRS, CDR2 YFSETQ. CDR3 length: 12 residues. V was cut by 4 bases and J by 5 bases, with 9 bases left in between. For the CDR3, the DNA is TGCGCCAGCAGCCTTCTACGGGAGACCCAGTACTTC. Translated, it gives CASSLLRETQYF. Using reference TRBV5-1 and TRBJ2-5 for the parts outside the CDR3, the full variable domain is KAGVTQTPRYLIKTRGQQVTLSCSPISGHRSVSWYQQTPGQGLQFLFEYFSETQRNKGNFPGRFSGRQFSNSRSEMNVSTLELGDSALYLCASSLLRETQYFGPGTRLLVL.

This chain connects TRBV28 to TRBJ2-7; 12 bases agree with TRBD2. This CDR3 is built from 16 residues. Per the germline V gene, CDR1 is MDHEN and CDR2 is SYDVKM. V gave up 5 bases and J gave up 5 bases; unmatched junction bases: 10. Here the CDR3 reads CASSPVRLAGAHEQYF. For the CDR3, the DNA is TGTGCCAGCAGTCCCGTGCGACTAGCGGGAGCTCACGAGCAGTACTTC.

The CDR3 DNA sequence: TGTGCCAGCAGGCGACTAGCGGGAGGGAAAAATGAGCAGTTCTTC. Its translation is CASRRLAGGKNEQFF. The chain employs TRBV6-5 and TRBJ2-1, with 14 bases identical to TRBD2. The length of the CDR3 is 15 residues. Germline V gene sequence: CDR1 MNHEY, CDR2 SVGAGI. Trimming at V came to 6 bases and at J to 7 bases, leaving 5 bases not matched to a gene.

The rearrangement uses TRBV29-1 and TRBJ1-4, with D perhaps matching TRBD1 (5 bases). Trimming took off 6 bases at V and 0 bases at J, with 14 bases between the two ends. Germline V gene sequence: CDR1 SQVTM, CDR2 ANQGSEA. This CDR3 region has 15 residues. CDR3 nucleotides: TGCAGCGTCCAAGTGGGGGGGGCAACTAATGAAAAACTGTTTTTT. The encoded protein is CSVQVGGATNEKLFF.

The rearrangement joins TRBV29-1 to TRBJ1-1; D might be TRBD1 (6 bases). The germline gives CDR1 SQVTM, CDR2 ANQGSEA. The CDR3 is made up of 11 amino acids. The V end was cut by 5 bases, the J end by 10 bases, with 14 bases between. The CDR3 loop is CSVSRRGGAFF. CDR3 coding DNA: TGCAGCGTTTCCCGAAGGGGGGGAGCTTTCTTT.

This chain connects TRBV18 to TRBJ2-7, with 13 nucleotides matching TRBD2. The CDR3 totals 15 residues. The V gene's germline CDR1 is KGHSH and CDR2 LQKENI. V lost 1 base and J lost 6; bases outside the gene matches: 3. The CDR3, as DNA: TGTGCCAGCTCACCACTACGGACTAGCGGGGGCGAGCAGTACTTC. This codes for CASSPLRTSGGEQYF.

V usage is TRBV11-2 and J usage is TRBJ2-1; tentative D call: TRBD2 (7 bases). V lost 4 bases and J lost 4, with 14 bases in between. The CDR3 loop spans 15 amino acids. Germline values: CDR1 SGHAT, CDR2 FQNNGV. The CDR3 spells CASSSEGGRYNEQFF. The DNA of the CDR3 is TGTGCCAGCAGCTCGGAGGGGGGGAGGTACAATGAGCAGTTCTTC.

The V call is TRBV25-1, the J call TRBJ2-7; weak D call: TRBD1 (6 bases). The ends were cut back, 5 bases at V and 6 bases at J, with 14 bases in the middle. Germline lookup yields CDR1 MGHDK and CDR2 SYGVNS. The CDR3 length is 13 residues. The CDR3: CASSTTGRLEQYF. Here the CDR3 DNA reads TGTGCCAGCAGTACGACAGGTCGGCTCGAGCAGTACTTC.

The chain joins TRBV9 to TRBJ2-2, with 7 bases identical to TRBD2. Germline CDR1 and CDR2: SGDLS and YYNGEE. This CDR3 spans 13 amino acids. The J segment lost 5 bases and the V segment lost 3 bases, leaving 1 base of the junction unmatched. CDR3 residues: CASSGSGTGELFF. The CDR3 DNA reads TGTGCCAGCAGCGGTAGCGGGACCGGGGAGCTGTTTTTT.

The J gene is TRBJ2-3, the V gene TRBV5-1, with TRBD1 matching 9 bases. The V and J ends lost 4 bases and 2 bases, in that order; junction bases with no gene match: 5. From germline, CDR1 is SGHRS and CDR2 YFSETQ. This CDR3 is built from 15 residues. CDR3 bases: TGCGCCAGCAGCCTAAGGACAGGGGCCACAGATACGCAGTATTTT. Residues: CASSLRTGATDTQYF. The variable domain in full, completed from reference TRBV5-1 and TRBJ2-3, reads KAGVTQTPRYLIKTRGQQVTLSCSPISGHRSVSWYQQTPGQGLQFLFEYFSETQRNKGNFPGRFSGRQFSNSRSEMNVSTLELGDSALYLCASSLRTGATDTQYFGPGTRLTVL.